The 3 T cell receptor beta chains below come from one sample, sequenced in a study of T cell responses to AZD1222 COVID-19 vaccine. The protocol was immunoSEQ multiplex PCR, while the TCRdb copy is restricted to in-frame clones and leaves out a portion. The sample consists of 90,000 to 150,000 clones, 80% to 95% of them appearing once. Sequenced here: peripheral blood, sampled 28 days after the second dose of the MenACWY control vaccine. Receptor source: an adult who received the MenACWY meningococcal vaccine as a control.

This chain connects TRBV2 to TRBJ1-5, with a tentative D call TRBD1 (6 bases). Trimming cost V 6 bases and J 5 bases, with 14 bases left between them. This CDR3 has 14 amino acids. From germline, CDR1 is SNHLY and CDR2 FYNNEI. This CDR3 reads CASSAQGRDQPQHF. In nucleotides, the CDR3 is TGTGCCAGCAGCGCACAGGGTAGGGATCAGCCCCAGCATTTT.

The genes are TRBV6-5 and TRBJ2-1, with a tentative D call TRBD1 (6 bases). Per the germline V gene, CDR1 is MNHEY and CDR2 is SVGAGI. The CDR3 length is 13 residues. V lost 7 bases and J 2 bases, leaving 9 bases between the germline ends. The CDR3 DNA sequence: TGTGCCAGCAACAGGGCCCCCTACAATGAGCAGTTCTTC. It codes for CASNRAPYNEQFF.

V gene TRBV7-9 combines with J gene TRBJ1-4, with 7 bases aligning to TRBD1. The J segment lost 7 bases and the V segment lost 5 bases, leaving 10 bases of the junction unmatched. Germline CDR1 reads SEHNR; CDR2 reads FQNEAQ (reference sequence). This CDR3 is built from 15 residues. The CDR3 sequence: CASSTGTVGSEKLFF. The CDR3 DNA reads TGTGCCAGCAGCACGGGGACAGTGGGGAGTGAAAAACTGTTTTTT.